The present entry profiles one TCR beta chain with its context. The target antigen is unknown. These data belong to a study of cytomegalovirus exposure and HLA in healthy donors. The V and J ends lost 2 bases and 2 bases respectively, with 18 bases between them. Germline V lookup: CDR1 SNHLY, CDR2 FYNNEI. This CDR3 contains 17 residues. The study's findings and limits: A later analysis showed HLA-associated TCR beta chains outstripping equally common others in clonal expansion.

13 Jbeta primers and 60 Vbeta primers were used for the PCR. Only in-frame clones appear in the TCRdb table, and some are missing; sequencing was by immunoSEQ multiplex PCR. The table lists tens of thousands of clones, approximately 63% of them singletons. Sequences were obtained from PBMCs. This clonotype originated in a woman aged 25 to 39 in good health and CMV-seronegative. This sequence joins TRBV2 and TRBJ1-2, with a possible D match to TRBD1 (5 bases). This chain's CDR3 is CASSERGKDTENYGYTF. The CDR3 bases are TGTGCCAGCAGTGAAAGGGGCAAAGATACAGAAAACTATGGCTACACCTTC.